Shown below are 14 T cell receptor beta chains from a single sample sequenced in a study of blood T cell repertoires in COVID-19. Data came from immunoSEQ multiplex PCR; TCRdb stores just in-frame clones and leaves some out. The sample holds approximately 330,000 clones, approximately 87% seen once. Sample: peripheral blood. Receptors were obtained from a woman aged 45-60 years with active or convalescent COVID-19.

This sequence joins TRBV7-9 and TRBJ1-1, with TRBD1 as a possible D gene (5 bases). Germline loops: CDR1 SEHNR, CDR2 FQNEAQ (reference sequence). The CDR3 is 15 residues long. The V end lost 5 bases, the J end lost 4 bases, and 17 bases lay between the germline ends. The CDR3 here is CASSRMAGRGTEAFF. The DNA of the CDR3 is TGTGCCAGCAGCCGAATGGCAGGGCGCGGCACTGAAGCTTTCTTT.

The CDR3: CSVEEGTAYSGNTIYF. The CDR3 DNA is TGCAGCGTTGAAGAGGGGACAGCTTACTCTGGAAACACCATATATTTT. The chain has TRBV29-1 and TRBJ1-3, with TRBD1 matching 7 bases. The trim removed 0 bases at V and 0 bases at J, leaving 5 bases unmatched. The V gene's germline CDR1 is SQVTM and CDR2 ANQGSEA. This CDR3 comprises 16 residues.

This clone appeared once. The rearrangement joins TRBV28 to TRBJ2-2, with TRBD1 as a possible D gene (5 bases). Germline V CDR1 and CDR2: MDHEN, SYDVKM. V lost 3 bases, J lost 2 bases, and 7 bases lay in between. The CDR3 covers 14 residues. The CDR3 nucleotides are TGTGCCAGCAGTTTCCAGGGCAACACCGGGGAGCTGTTTTTT. It codes for CASSFQGNTGELFF.

Written as DNA, the CDR3 is TGTGCCAGCAGCCCAGGCGTACTAGCGGGAATCAATGAGCAGTTCTTC. This sequence encodes CASSPGVLAGINEQFF. The V call is TRBV13, the J call TRBJ2-1, with TRBD2 matching 10 bases. The CDR3 runs 16 residues. Looked up from germline, CDR1 is PRHDT and CDR2 is FYEKMQ (reference sequence). V shed 5 bases, J shed 6 bases, and the junction held 10 bases outside the gene matches.

The chain recombines TRBV19 with TRBJ2-1; 9 nucleotides match TRBD1. The CDR3 has 14 residues. Per germline, CDR1 LNHDA and CDR2 SQIVND (reference sequence). Trimming took 5 bases from V and 7 from J; bases not matched to a gene: 6. CDR3 coding DNA: TGTGCCAGTAGTTCCTGGGACAGGGAGAATGAGCAGTTCTTC. Translating gives CASSSWDRENEQFF.

The V call is TRBV27, the J call TRBJ2-1, with D tentatively TRBD2 (5 bases). V lost 4 bases, J lost 4 bases, and 14 bases lay in between. Germline V lookup: CDR1 MNHEY, CDR2 SMNVEV (reference sequence). This CDR3 region has 15 residues. CDR3 region: CASSSGSWEYNEQFF. Here the CDR3 DNA reads TGTGCCAGCAGTTCCGGAAGCTGGGAGTACAATGAGCAGTTCTTC.

This chain connects TRBV6-6 to TRBJ1-5, with D possibly TRBD1 on 5 matching bases. The length of the CDR3 is 14 residues. V lost 5 bases and J 5 bases, leaving 13 bases between the germline ends. Germline lookup yields CDR1 MNHNY and CDR2 SVGAGI (reference sequence). CDR3 loop: CASSRRQSYQPQHF. The CDR3 region has the DNA TGTGCCAGCAGTAGAAGACAGTCTTATCAGCCCCAGCATTTT.

The chain has TRBV6-4 and TRBJ1-5; D unresolved. Germline V gene sequence: CDR1 MRHNA, CDR2 SNTAGT. Trimming stripped 3 bases from V and 4 bases from J, with 7 bases between. CDR3 length equals 13 residues. The CDR3 sequence is CASSENGNQPQHF. Written as DNA, the CDR3 is TGTGCCAGCAGTGAGAACGGGAATCAGCCCCAGCATTTT.

The rearrangement links TRBV15 to TRBJ2-7, with TRBD1 as a possible D gene (5 bases). The germline V gene encodes CDR1 LNHNV and CDR2 YYDKDF (reference sequence). This CDR3 has 15 residues. Trimming left V 2 bases short and J 2 bases short, with 13 bases between. The CDR3 sequence: CATSRPTDRPYEQYF. The DNA for the CDR3 is TGTGCCACCAGCAGACCGACCGACAGACCCTACGAGCAGTACTTC. Looking up the rest from reference TRBV15 and TRBJ2-7 gives the full variable domain: DAMVIQNPRYQVTQFGKPVTLSCSQTLNHNVMYWYQQKSSQAPKLLFHYYDKDFNNEADTPDNFQSRRPNTSFCFLDIRSPGLGDTAMYLCATSRPTDRPYEQYFGPGTRLTVT.

This clone was counted a single time. The chain recombines TRBV7-2 with TRBJ2-1, with D maybe TRBD2 (6 bases). The CDR3 sequence is 15 residues long. The germline V and J ends were trimmed by 1 base and 6 bases, with 13 bases remaining between them. Germline CDR1 is SGHTA and CDR2 is FQGNSA. The CDR3 coding sequence is TGTGCCAGCAGCTTAGGTCCTGGACTATCCAATGAGCAGTTCTTC. Encoded protein: CASSLGPGLSNEQFF. Drawing the rest from reference TRBV7-2 and TRBJ2-1, the complete variable domain is GAGVSQSPSNKVTEKGKDVELRCDPISGHTALYWYRQSLGQGLEFLIYFQGNSAPDKSGLPSDRFSAERTGGSVSTLTIQRTQQEDSAVYLCASSLGPGLSNEQFFGPGTRLTVL.

The rearrangement joins TRBV6-5 to TRBJ2-3; 11 bases match TRBD2. Germline lookup yields CDR1 MNHEY and CDR2 SVGAGI. The CDR3 is 13 residues long. The V gene end was trimmed by 7 bases and the J gene end by 6 bases; junction bases not matched to a gene: 3. As DNA, the CDR3 is TGTGCCAGCACTACTAGCGGGAGTGATACGCAGTATTTT. Amino acids: CASTTSGSDTQYF.

The V call is TRBV5-4, the J call TRBJ2-1; TRBD1 agrees at 9 bases. This CDR3 spans 19 amino acids. V was clipped by 4 bases and J by 6 bases; unmatched bases: 20. Germline V gives CDR1 SGHNT, CDR2 YYREEE (reference sequence). This CDR3 is CASSGLSDRGFEFFNEQFF. Written as DNA, the CDR3 is TGTGCCAGCAGCGGCTTATCGGACAGGGGCTTCGAGTTTTTCAATGAGCAGTTCTTC.

The V gene is TRBV28, the J gene TRBJ2-7, with 7 bases lining up with TRBD2. Germline-derived CDR1 and CDR2 are MDHEN and SYDVKM. This CDR3 spans 15 amino acids. After removal of 1 base from V and 3 bases from J, the junction contained 6 bases not matched to a gene. The CDR3 DNA reads TGTGCCAGCAGTTTATTTCGAGCGGGGAGCTACGAGCAGTACTTC. This sequence encodes CASSLFRAGSYEQYF.

The CDR3 region is CASNRDRGHGYTF. For the CDR3, the DNA is TGTGCCAGCAACCGGGACAGGGGACATGGCTACACCTTC. This chain uses TRBV7-9 with TRBJ1-2; 10 nucleotides line up with TRBD1. The CDR3 length is 13 residues. J lost 6 bases, V lost 7 bases, and 5 bases had no gene match. The V gene's germline CDR1 is SEHNR and CDR2 FQNEAQ (reference sequence).